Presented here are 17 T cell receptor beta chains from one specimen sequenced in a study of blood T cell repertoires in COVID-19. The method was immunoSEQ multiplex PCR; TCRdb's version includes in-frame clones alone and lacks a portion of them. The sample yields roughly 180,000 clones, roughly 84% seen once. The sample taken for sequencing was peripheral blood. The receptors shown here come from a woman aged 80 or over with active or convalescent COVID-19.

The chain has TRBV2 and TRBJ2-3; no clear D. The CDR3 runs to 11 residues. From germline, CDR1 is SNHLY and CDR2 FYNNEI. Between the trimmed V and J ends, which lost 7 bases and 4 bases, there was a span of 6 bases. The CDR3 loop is CASMRPDTQYF. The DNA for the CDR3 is TGTGCCAGCATGCGCCCAGATACGCAGTATTTT.

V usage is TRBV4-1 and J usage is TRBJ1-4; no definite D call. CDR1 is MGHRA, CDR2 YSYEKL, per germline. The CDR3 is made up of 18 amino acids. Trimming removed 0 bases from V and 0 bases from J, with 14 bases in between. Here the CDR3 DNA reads TGCGCCAGCAGCCAAGAGGTAGGAGTTATTGCAACTAATGAAAAACTGTTTTTT. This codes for CASSQEVGVIATNEKLFF.

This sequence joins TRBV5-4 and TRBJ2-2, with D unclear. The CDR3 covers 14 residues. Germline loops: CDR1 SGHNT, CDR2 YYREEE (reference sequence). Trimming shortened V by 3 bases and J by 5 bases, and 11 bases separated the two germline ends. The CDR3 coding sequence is TGTGCCAGCAGCTCCCCTAAAACGACCGGGGAGCTGTTTTTT. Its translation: CASSSPKTTGELFF. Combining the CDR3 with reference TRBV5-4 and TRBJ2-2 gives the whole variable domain ETGVTQSPTHLIKTRGQQVTLRCSSQSGHNTVSWYQQALGQGPQFIFQYYREEENGRGNFPPRFSGLQFPNYSSELNVNALELDDSALYLCASSSPKTTGELFFGEGSRLTVL.

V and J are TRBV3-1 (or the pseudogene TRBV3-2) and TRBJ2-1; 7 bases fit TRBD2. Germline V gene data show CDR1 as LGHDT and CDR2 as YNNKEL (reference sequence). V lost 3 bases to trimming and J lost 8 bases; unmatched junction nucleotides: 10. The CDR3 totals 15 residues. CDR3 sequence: CASSHRWGGKDEQFF. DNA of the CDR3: TGTGCCAGCAGCCACCGATGGGGGGGGAAGGATGAGCAGTTCTTC.

CDR3 DNA: TGTGCCAGCTCACGTCTAGCGGGAGGGTACAATGAGCAGTTCTTC. This translates into CASSRLAGGYNEQFF. The chain carries TRBV18 and TRBJ2-1; 12 positions match TRBD2. The CDR3 has 15 residues. Germline V lookup: CDR1 KGHSH, CDR2 LQKENI. Losses at the gene ends were 4 bases for V and 4 bases for J; bases not matched to a gene: 2.

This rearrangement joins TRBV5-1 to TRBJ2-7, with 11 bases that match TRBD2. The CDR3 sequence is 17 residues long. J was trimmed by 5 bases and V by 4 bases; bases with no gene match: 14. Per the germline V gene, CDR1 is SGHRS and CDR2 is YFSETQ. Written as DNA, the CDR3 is TGCGCCAGCAGCCTGGGGGGCGGACTAGCGGGTCTTGACGAGCAGTACTTC. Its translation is CASSLGGGLAGLDEQYF.

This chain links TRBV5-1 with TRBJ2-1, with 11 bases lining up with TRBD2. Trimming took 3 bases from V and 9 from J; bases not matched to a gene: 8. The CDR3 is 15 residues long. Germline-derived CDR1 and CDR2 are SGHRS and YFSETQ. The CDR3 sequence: CASSSAIAGGIEQFF. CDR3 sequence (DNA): TGCGCCAGCAGCTCCGCGATAGCGGGAGGGATTGAGCAGTTCTTC. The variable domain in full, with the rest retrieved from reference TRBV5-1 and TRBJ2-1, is KAGVTQTPRYLIKTRGQQVTLSCSPISGHRSVSWYQQTPGQGLQFLFEYFSETQRNKGNFPGRFSGRQFSNSRSEMNVSTLELGDSALYLCASSSAIAGGIEQFFGPGTRLTVL.

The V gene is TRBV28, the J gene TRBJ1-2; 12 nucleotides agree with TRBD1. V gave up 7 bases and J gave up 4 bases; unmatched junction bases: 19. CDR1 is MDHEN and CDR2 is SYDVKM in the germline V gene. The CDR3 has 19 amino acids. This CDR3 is CASTIFPPGQGALSYGYTF. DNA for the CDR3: TGTGCCAGCACCATCTTTCCCCCGGGACAGGGGGCGCTGAGCTATGGCTACACCTTC.

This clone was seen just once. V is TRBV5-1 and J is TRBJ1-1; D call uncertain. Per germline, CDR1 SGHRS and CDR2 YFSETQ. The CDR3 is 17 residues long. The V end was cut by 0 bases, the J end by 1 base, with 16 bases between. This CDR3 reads CASSLAVEARGNTEAFF. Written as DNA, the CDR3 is TGCGCCAGCAGCTTGGCCGTGGAGGCCCGAGGGAACACTGAAGCTTTCTTT.

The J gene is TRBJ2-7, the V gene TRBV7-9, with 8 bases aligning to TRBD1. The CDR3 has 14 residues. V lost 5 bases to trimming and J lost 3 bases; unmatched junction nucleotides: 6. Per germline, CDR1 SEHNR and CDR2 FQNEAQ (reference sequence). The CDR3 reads CASSTRQGNYEQYF. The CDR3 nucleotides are TGTGCCAGCAGCACACGACAGGGGAACTACGAGCAGTACTTC. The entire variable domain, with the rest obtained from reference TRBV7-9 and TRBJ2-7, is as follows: DTGVSQNPRHKITKRGQNVTFRCDPISEHNRLYWYRQTLGQGPEFLTYFQNEAQLEKSRLLSDRFSAERPKGSFSTLEIQRTEQGDSAMYLCASSTRQGNYEQYFGPGTRLTVT.

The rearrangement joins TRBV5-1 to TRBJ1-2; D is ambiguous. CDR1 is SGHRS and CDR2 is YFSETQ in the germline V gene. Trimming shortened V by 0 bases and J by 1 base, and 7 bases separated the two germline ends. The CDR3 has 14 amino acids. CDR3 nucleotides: TGCGCCAGCAGCTTGGTAGTGGTTAACTATGGCTACACCTTC. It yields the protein CASSLVVVNYGYTF.

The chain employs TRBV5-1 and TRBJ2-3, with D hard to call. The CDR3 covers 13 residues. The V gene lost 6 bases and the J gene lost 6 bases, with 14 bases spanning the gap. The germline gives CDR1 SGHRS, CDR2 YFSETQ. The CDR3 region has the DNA TGCGCCAGCACCATGAACGGGTACGATACGCAGTATTTT. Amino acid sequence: CASTMNGYDTQYF.

This chain's CDR3 is CASSVTSGRRVEQFF. The DNA of the CDR3 is TGTGCCAGCAGTGTGACTAGCGGGAGAAGAGTTGAGCAGTTCTTC. This chain joins TRBV2 and TRBJ2-1, with 12 bases aligning to TRBD2. The ends lost 4 bases at V and 9 bases at J; junction bases unmatched: 7. This CDR3 is built from 15 residues. The germline V gene has CDR1 SNHLY and CDR2 FYNNEI.

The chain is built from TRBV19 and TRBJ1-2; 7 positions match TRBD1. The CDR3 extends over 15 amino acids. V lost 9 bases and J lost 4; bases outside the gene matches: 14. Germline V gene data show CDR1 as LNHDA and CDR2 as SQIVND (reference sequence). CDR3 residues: CASSIPGTALYGYTF. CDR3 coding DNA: TGTGCCAGCTCCATCCCCGGGACAGCCCTCTATGGCTACACCTTC.

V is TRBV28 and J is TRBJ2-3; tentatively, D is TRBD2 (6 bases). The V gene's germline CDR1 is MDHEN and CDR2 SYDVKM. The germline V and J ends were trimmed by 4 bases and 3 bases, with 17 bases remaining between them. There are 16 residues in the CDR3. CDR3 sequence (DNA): TGTGCCAGCAGTTCCCCTTGGGGAGGAGGTACAGATACGCAGTATTTT. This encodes CASSSPWGGGTDTQYF.

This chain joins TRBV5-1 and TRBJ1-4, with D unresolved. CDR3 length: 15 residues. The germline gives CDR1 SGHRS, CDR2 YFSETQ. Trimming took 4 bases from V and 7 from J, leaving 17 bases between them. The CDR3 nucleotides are TGCGCCAGCAGCCCATCAAGGATGCTAGGTGAAAAACTGTTTTTT. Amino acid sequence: CASSPSRMLGEKLFF. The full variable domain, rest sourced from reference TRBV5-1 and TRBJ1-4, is KAGVTQTPRYLIKTRGQQVTLSCSPISGHRSVSWYQQTPGQGLQFLFEYFSETQRNKGNFPGRFSGRQFSNSRSEMNVSTLELGDSALYLCASSPSRMLGEKLFFGSGTQLSVL.

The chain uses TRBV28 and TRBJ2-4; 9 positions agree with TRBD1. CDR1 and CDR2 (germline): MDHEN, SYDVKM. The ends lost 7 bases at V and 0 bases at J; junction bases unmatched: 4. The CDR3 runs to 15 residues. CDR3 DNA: TGTGCCAGCATTGAACAGGGGGCAGCCAAAAACATTCAGTACTTC. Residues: CASIEQGAAKNIQYF.